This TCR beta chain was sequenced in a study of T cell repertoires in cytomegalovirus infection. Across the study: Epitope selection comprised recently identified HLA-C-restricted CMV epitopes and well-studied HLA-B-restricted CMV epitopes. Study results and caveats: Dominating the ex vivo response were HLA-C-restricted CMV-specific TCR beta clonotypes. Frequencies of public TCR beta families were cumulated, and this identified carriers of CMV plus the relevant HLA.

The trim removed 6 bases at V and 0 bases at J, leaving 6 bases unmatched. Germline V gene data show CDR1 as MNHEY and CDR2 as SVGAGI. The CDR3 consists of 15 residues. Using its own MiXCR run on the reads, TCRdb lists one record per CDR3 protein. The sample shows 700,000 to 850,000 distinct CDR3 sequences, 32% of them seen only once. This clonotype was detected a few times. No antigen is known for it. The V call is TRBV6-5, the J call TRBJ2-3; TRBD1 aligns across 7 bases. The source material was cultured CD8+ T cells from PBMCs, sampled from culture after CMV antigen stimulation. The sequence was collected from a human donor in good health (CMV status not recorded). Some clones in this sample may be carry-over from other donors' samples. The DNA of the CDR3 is TGTGCCAGCAGCCACGGGACAGCTAGCACAGATACGCAGTATTTT. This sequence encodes CASSHGTASTDTQYF.